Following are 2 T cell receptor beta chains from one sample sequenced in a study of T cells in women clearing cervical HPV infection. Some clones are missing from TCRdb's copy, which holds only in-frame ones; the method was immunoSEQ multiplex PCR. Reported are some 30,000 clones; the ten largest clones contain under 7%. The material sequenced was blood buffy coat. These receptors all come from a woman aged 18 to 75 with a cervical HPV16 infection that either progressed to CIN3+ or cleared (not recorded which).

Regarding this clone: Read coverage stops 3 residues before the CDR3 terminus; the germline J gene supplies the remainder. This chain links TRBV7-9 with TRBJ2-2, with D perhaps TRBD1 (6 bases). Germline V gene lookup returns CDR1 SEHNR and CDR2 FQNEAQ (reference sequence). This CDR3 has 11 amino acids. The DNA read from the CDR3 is TGTGCCAGCAGCTACCTGACAGGG. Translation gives CASSYLTG. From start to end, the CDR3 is CASSYLTGLFF.

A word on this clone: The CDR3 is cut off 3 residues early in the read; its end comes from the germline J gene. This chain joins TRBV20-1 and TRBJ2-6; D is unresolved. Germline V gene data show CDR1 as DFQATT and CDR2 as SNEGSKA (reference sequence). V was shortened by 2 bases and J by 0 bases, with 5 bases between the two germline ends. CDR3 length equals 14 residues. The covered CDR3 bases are TGCAGTGCTAGAACGGGCTCTGGGGCCAACGTC. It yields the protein CSARTGSGANV. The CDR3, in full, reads CSARTGSGANVLTF.